The rows below give T cell receptor beta chains drawn from one sample of a study of metastatic and nonmetastatic thyroid tumors. TCRdb re-analyzed the PCR reads through MiXCR. The sample records tens of thousands of clones, 24% being singletons. Sample: tumor tissue. The receptor source for this set is a female donor with papillary thyroid cancer or a benign thyroid nodule (not recorded which). Some clones in this sample may be carry-over from other donors' samples. CDR3s include the opening cysteine and the closing phenylalanine or tryptophan. The order of the fields is J gene, clone size, V gene, D gene, CDR3 protein, CDR3 DNA. A D gene is named only where the DNA matches it firmly. Part of the rows lack a size; the others show once, few, many or a class for expanded clones.

TRBJ2-2 NA TRBV5-1 NA CASSLGHGSNTGELFF TGCGCCAGCAGCCTGGGACATGGTTCGAACACCGGGGAGCTGTTTTTT
TRBJ2-6 medium-sized TRBV7-3 NA CASSLMSPGANVLTF TGTGCCAGCAGCTTAATGTCCCCTGGGGCCAACGTCCTGACTTTC
TRBJ2-3 NA TRBV18 TRBD2 CASSPGTSGTDTQYF TGTGCCAGCTCACCCGGGACTAGCGGCACAGATACGCAGTATTTT
TRBJ2-1 NA TRBV11-3 NA CASTKNMGSDEQFF TGTGCCAGCACTAAAAATATGGGAAGCGATGAGCAGTTCTTC
TRBJ1-1 NA TRBV20-1 NA CSGSGKKAFF TGCAGTGGTTCAGGGAAGAAAGCTTTCTTT
TRBJ2-7 NA TRBV20-1 TRBD2 CSARVCGRRGYEQYF TGCAGTGCTAGAGTTTGCGGGAGGAGGGGGTACGAGCAGTACTTC
TRBJ2-1 few TRBV10-3 NA CAITSGVAVEGEQFF TGTGCCATAACAAGCGGAGTAGCGGTAGAAGGCGAGCAGTTCTTC
TRBJ2-5 NA TRBV6-1 NA CASSRGLGPEETQYF TGTGCCAGCAGCAGGGGCTTGGGCCCGGAAGAGACCCAGTACTTC
TRBJ1-1 NA TRBV5-1 NA CASSLEGTEAFF TGCGCCAGCAGCTTGGAGGGCACTGAAGCTTTCTTT
TRBJ1-1 NA TRBV30 NA CAWSYTPSTEAFF TGTGCCTGGAGTTACACTCCGAGCACTGAAGCTTTCTTT
TRBJ2-7 NA TRBV28 NA CASSAGRDEQYF TGTGCCAGCAGTGCAGGAAGGGACGAGCAGTACTTC
TRBJ2-1 many TRBV12-5 TRBD1 CASGLAGTGRSNEQFF TGTGCTAGTGGTTTAGCGGGGACAGGGAGGAGTAATGAGCAGTTCTTC
TRBJ1-1 NA TRBV20-1 NA CSAGTGIGTEAFF TGCAGTGCCGGCACAGGTATCGGCACTGAAGCTTTCTTT
TRBJ2-1 many TRBV2 TRBD2 CASSGASGGLGEQFF TGTGCCAGCAGTGGGGCATCGGGAGGGCTAGGTGAGCAGTTCTTC
TRBJ2-7 NA TRBV27 TRBD2 CASSPRGLAYSYEQYF TGTGCCAGCAGTCCCCGAGGACTAGCGTACTCCTACGAGCAGTACTTC
TRBJ2-3 few TRBV6-1 NA CASTDGAAGTDTQYF TGTGCCAGCACTGATGGGGCAGCGGGCACAGATACGCAGTATTTT
TRBJ2-7 medium-sized TRBV28 NA CASSLGKLETYEQYF TGTGCCAGCAGTTTAGGTAAACTAGAAACCTACGAGCAGTACTTC
TRBJ1-4 NA TRBV30 TRBD1 CAWKQGVSEKLFF TGTGCCTGGAAGCAGGGGGTCTCTGAAAAACTGTTTTTT
TRBJ1-5 NA TRBV28 NA CASSGTPNQPQHF TGTGCCAGCAGTGGTACCCCTAATCAGCCCCAGCATTTT
TRBJ1-2 once TRBV4-1 TRBD1 CASSQGTGVYGYTF TGCGCCAGCAGCCAAGGAACAGGGGTCTATGGCTACACCTTC
TRBJ1-6 NA TRBV6-5 NA CASSYSFGRNNSPLHF TGTGCCAGCAGTTACTCGTTTGGCAGAAATAATTCACCCCTCCACTTT
TRBJ2-5 many TRBV6-4 NA CATKLVSVQETQYF TGTGCCACCAAACTAGTTTCAGTACAAGAGACCCAGTACTTC
TRBJ1-6 many TRBV4-1 NA CASSQEVQGFGSPLHF TGCGCCAGCAGCCAAGAAGTTCAGGGTTTCGGTTCACCCCTCCACTTT
TRBJ1-1 NA TRBV19 TRBD1 CASSRTGATEAFF TGTGCCAGTAGCCGAACAGGGGCCACTGAAGCTTTCTTT
TRBJ2-1 NA TRBV30 TRBD1 CAWSMKGAAGNEQFF TGTGCCTGGAGTATGAAGGGGGCGGCCGGAAATGAGCAGTTCTTC
TRBJ2-3 many TRBV25-1 TRBD2 CASSPSGTLRTSRYADTQYF TGTGCCAGCAGCCCATCCGGGACCCTTCGGACTAGCCGGTATGCAGATACGCAGTATTTT
TRBJ1-2 few TRBV6-1 NA CASFRGVPDGYTF TGTGCCAGCTTCCGTGGGGTTCCGGATGGCTACACCTTC
TRBJ2-1 NA TRBV20-1 TRBD2 CSAIPAGTIGSNEQFF TGCAGTGCTATCCCCGCCGGGACTATCGGGAGCAATGAGCAGTTCTTC
TRBJ2-2 many TRBV9 TRBD1 CASSFQGDGTGELFF TGTGCCAGCAGCTTCCAGGGGGATGGCACCGGGGAGCTGTTTTTT
TRBJ2-3 many TRBV29-1 TRBD2 CSAGTSGRARSDTQYF TGCAGCGCTGGGACTAGCGGGAGGGCCCGCTCAGATACGCAGTATTTT
TRBJ2-2 NA TRBV5-1 NA CARVGQRAPTGELFF TGCGCCAGAGTGGGGCAAAGGGCGCCCACCGGGGAGCTGTTTTTT
TRBJ2-7 many TRBV20-1 NA CSATRYEVHEQYF TGCAGTGCTACCCGCTACGAAGTCCACGAGCAGTACTTC